The clone carrying this T cell receptor (beta chain) has a handful of counts. The antigen is undetermined. The authors used template switching to add a universal primer site and gave cDNA unique molecular identifiers. One entry per CDR3 protein, called by TCRdb with MiXCR from the 5' RACE reads. The table lists about 660,000 distinct CDR3 sequences, around 8.3% of them singletons. This entry belongs to a study of identical twins. Regarding the study as a whole: Among out-of-frame alpha sequences shared by twins, low generation probability occurred in excess.

CDR3 size: 13 residues. Germline V gene lookup returns CDR1 SEHNR and CDR2 FQNEAQ (reference sequence). Trimming cost V 5 bases and J 5 bases, with 10 bases left between them. This sample also appeared in a second study, on yellow fever vaccine responses in identical twins.

This chain links TRBV7-9 with TRBJ2-1; D may be TRBD2 (5 bases). The TCR was taken from a young woman in good health. The sequenced sample was PBMCs. CDR3 bases: TGTGCCAGCAGCCATGGACTCAACAATGAGCAGTTCTTC. As protein: CASSHGLNNEQFF.